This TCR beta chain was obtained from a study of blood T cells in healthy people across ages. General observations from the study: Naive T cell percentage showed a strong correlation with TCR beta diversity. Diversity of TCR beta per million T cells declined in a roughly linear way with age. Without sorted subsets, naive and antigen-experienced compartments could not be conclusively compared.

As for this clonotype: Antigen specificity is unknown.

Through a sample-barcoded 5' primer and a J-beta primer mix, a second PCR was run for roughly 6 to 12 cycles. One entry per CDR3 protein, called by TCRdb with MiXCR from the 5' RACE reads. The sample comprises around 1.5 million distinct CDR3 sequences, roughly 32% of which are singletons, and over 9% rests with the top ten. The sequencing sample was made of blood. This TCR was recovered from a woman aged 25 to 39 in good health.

Written as DNA, the CDR3 is TGCAGCGTCCGAGGGGGCCTCCCGGGACAGGGCAACTATGGCTACACCTTC. Amino acids: CSVRGGLPGQGNYGYTF. The chain has TRBV29-1 and TRBJ1-2; 9 bases match TRBD1. Trimming cost V 6 bases and J 2 bases; bases outside gene matches: 16. Germline CDR1 and CDR2: SQVTM and ANQGSEA. The CDR3 loop spans 17 amino acids.